This T cell receptor (beta chain) originates from a study of blood T cell repertoires in COVID-19. V lost 7 bases, J lost 1 base, and 10 bases lay in between. The CDR3 extends over 13 amino acids. The repertoire was sequenced with immunoSEQ multiplex PCR; TCRdb's copy has only in-frame clones and lacks some. This sample has around 200,000 clones, with 80% to 90% found just once. The sample holds one count of this clone. The sequenced sample consisted of PBMCs or T cells enriched from blood (not recorded which). The TCR originated in a woman aged 45-59 years in a cohort exposed to, infected with or recovered from COVID-19 (not recorded which). The chain employs TRBV12-3 or TRBV12-4 and TRBJ1-1; no reliable D call. The CDR3 DNA sequence: TGTGCCAGCACCATCCGGGAGAACACTGAAGCTTTCTTT. Its translation: CASTIRENTEAFF.